This T cell receptor (beta chain) originates from a study of shared clonotypes between healthy human individuals. This clone was observed a handful of times. Per germline, CDR1 ENHRY and CDR2 SYGVKD. V was clipped by 11 bases and J by 0 bases; unmatched bases: 6. CDR3 size: 14 residues. For every subset, genomic DNA was evenly distributed across several immunoSEQ plates. The sorted-subset replicate PCRs were given roughly 200 ng DNA, which is 30,000 or so T cell genomes. Sequenced by immunoSEQ multiplex PCR; TCRdb stores in-frame clones only, minus some. The sample has about 380,000 clones, 96% seen once.

Specimen: memory CD8+ T cells sorted from blood. As to subset: CD45RO+ cells pooled with CCR7-negative TemRA cells. The genes are TRBV10-3 and TRBJ2-2; 7 bases line up with TRBD1. This receptor was obtained from a man aged 25 to 40 in good health. The CDR3 sequence is CAATGTANTGELFF. CDR3 nucleotides: TGTGCCGCTACCGGGACAGCGAACACCGGGGAGCTGTTTTTT.